One and the same sample provided the 28 T cell receptor beta chains below, sequenced in a study of blood T cell repertoires in COVID-19. Sequencing was performed with immunoSEQ multiplex PCR; in TCRdb, only in-frame clones are kept and a portion is missing. The sample has 270,000 or so clones, roughly 85% seen once. Sequencing was done on a sample of peripheral blood. The receptors here all came from a woman younger than 45 with active or convalescent COVID-19.

The chain uses TRBV6-1 and TRBJ2-3, with 8 bases that match TRBD1. CDR3 length: 14 residues. The V and J ends lost 1 base and 5 bases, in that order; junction bases with no gene match: 2. CDR1 and CDR2 from the germline V gene are MNHNS and SASEGT. CDR3 loop: CASSEGTGIDTQYF. The CDR3 region has the DNA TGTGCCAGCAGTGAAGGGACAGGGATAGATACGCAGTATTTT.

The chain uses TRBV15 and TRBJ1-6; 7 bases line up with TRBD1. From germline, CDR1 is LNHNV and CDR2 YYDKDF (reference sequence). The ends lost 0 bases at V and 4 bases at J; junction bases unmatched: 6. CDR3 length: 17 residues. CDR3 DNA: TGTGCCACCAGCAGAGACCGCGGGACAGAGTATAATTCACCCCTCCACTTT. Its translation is CATSRDRGTEYNSPLHF.

V usage is TRBV4-3 and J usage is TRBJ2-1; 9 bases map to TRBD2. The CDR3 loop spans 14 amino acids. The J segment lost 4 bases and the V segment lost 6 bases, leaving 4 bases of the junction unmatched. CDR1 and CDR2 (germline): LGHNA, YSLEER. For the CDR3, the DNA is TGCGCCAGCAGTAGCGGGGGCTTATACAATGAGCAGTTCTTC. The encoded protein is CASSSGGLYNEQFF.

To note about this clone: At the DNA level, this CDR3 is encoded by other sequences in the same sample as well. The J gene is TRBJ1-1, the V gene TRBV29-1, with TRBD1 matching 7 bases. This CDR3 spans 13 amino acids. The ends lost 3 bases at V and 4 bases at J; junction bases unmatched: 5. In germline, CDR1 is SQVTM, CDR2 ANQGSEA. CDR3 sequence (DNA): TGCAGCGTTGAGGAGGGGGCGGGCACTGAAGCTTTCTTT. Its protein is CSVEEGAGTEAFF. Complete variable domain (other parts from reference TRBV29-1 and TRBJ1-1): SAVISQKPSRDICQRGTSLTIQCQVDSQVTMMFWYRQQPGQSLTLIATANQGSEATYESGFVIDKFPISRPNLTFSTLTVSNMSPEDSSIYLCSVEEGAGTEAFFGQGTRLTVV.

The chain joins TRBV5-8 to TRBJ2-7; 7 nucleotides agree with TRBD1. This CDR3 spans 15 amino acids. Germline V gene data show CDR1 as SGHTS and CDR2 as YDEGEE. Unmatched junction bases numbered 11, after V lost 2 bases and J lost 6 bases. The CDR3 region is CASSFLGTELSEQYF. The CDR3 nucleotides read TGTGCCAGCAGCTTTCTCGGGACAGAGTTATCCGAGCAGTACTTC.

The V call is TRBV7-2, the J call TRBJ1-2, with D perhaps TRBD1 (6 bases). V lost 5 bases to trimming and J lost 5 bases, with 21 bases between them. The CDR3 totals 16 residues. Germline V gives CDR1 SGHTA, CDR2 FQGNSA. DNA of the CDR3: TGTGCCAGCAGCGCTAGGCTCGGGGGGCGCGGGTATGGCTACACCTTC. It yields the protein CASSARLGGRGYGYTF.

The chain uses TRBV7-2 and TRBJ2-3; 7 nucleotides match TRBD2. The germline V gene encodes CDR1 SGHTA and CDR2 FQGNSA. This CDR3 is 14 amino acids long. V was clipped by 4 bases and J by 2 bases; unmatched bases: 3. The CDR3 is CASSSSGTTDTQYF. The CDR3 region has the DNA TGTGCCAGCAGCTCCAGCGGGACCACAGATACGCAGTATTTT.

The gene calls are TRBV28 and TRBJ1-5; D remains unclear. V was cut by 5 bases and J by 0 bases, with 8 bases left in between. This CDR3 region has 14 residues. From germline, CDR1 is MDHEN and CDR2 SYDVKM. Written as DNA, the CDR3 is TGTGCCAGCAGTGGGAGTTATAGCAATCAGCCCCAGCATTTT. This sequence encodes CASSGSYSNQPQHF.

The chain is built from TRBV28 and TRBJ2-5; 8 nucleotides match TRBD2. CDR1 is MDHEN and CDR2 is SYDVKM in the germline V gene. The J segment lost 2 bases and the V segment lost 2 bases, leaving 4 bases of the junction unmatched. CDR3 length: 15 amino acids. CDR3 nucleotides: TGTGCCAGCAGTTTAGTCGGGGGGGGGCAAGAGACCCAGTACTTC. Its protein product is CASSLVGGGQETQYF.

The V and J genes are TRBV7-9 and TRBJ1-1, with D possibly TRBD1 on 5 matching bases. This CDR3 is built from 13 residues. The germline gives CDR1 SEHNR, CDR2 FQNEAQ (reference sequence). V shed 5 bases and J shed 4 bases, with 11 bases lying between them. The CDR3 region has the DNA TGTGCCAGCAGCCCCCAGGGAGGCACTGAAGCTTTCTTT. Translating gives CASSPQGGTEAFF.

The chain couples TRBV4-2 to TRBJ2-1; 10 bases agree with TRBD2. The length of the CDR3 is 22 residues. With 0 bases clipped from V and 0 bases from J, the junction kept 17 bases outside the gene matches. Germline CDR1 is LGHNA and CDR2 is YNFKEQ. CDR3 sequence (DNA): TGTGCCAGCAGCCAAGATCCCCAGGCTAGCGGGGGTTACCTAAGCTCCTACAATGAGCAGTTCTTC. Translation gives CASSQDPQASGGYLSSYNEQFF.

This clone was recorded once. The rearrangement joins TRBV5-1 to TRBJ2-7, with D maybe TRBD2 (7 bases). The length of the CDR3 is 14 residues. Trimming stripped 0 bases from V and 5 bases from J, with 12 bases between. Germline CDR1 reads SGHRS; CDR2 reads YFSETQ. The CDR3 spells CASSLAGGPNEQYF. The CDR3 DNA reads as TGCGCCAGCAGCTTGGCCGGGGGGCCCAACGAGCAGTACTTC.

This clone was recorded a few times. The CDR3 DNA sequence: TGCGCCAGCAGCTTGGGTGGTACCGGAGTCTACACCTTC. Its translation: CASSLGGTGVYTF. V is TRBV5-1 and J is TRBJ1-2; D call uncertain. Germline assignment: CDR1 SGHRS and CDR2 YFSETQ. The CDR3 is made up of 13 amino acids. Between the trimmed V and J ends, which lost 0 bases and 10 bases, there was a span of 13 bases.

This clone was picked up one time. The chain couples TRBV10-3 to TRBJ1-1, with D maybe TRBD1 (5 bases). From germline, CDR1 is ENHRY and CDR2 SYGVKD. V was trimmed by 8 bases and J by 6 bases, leaving 19 bases between them. The CDR3 sequence is 14 residues long. CDR3 bases: TGTGCCATCCAGGGTTCTCGGGGGTCTGCTGAAGCTTTCTTT. Protein: CAIQGSRGSAEAFF.

The chain is built from TRBV27 and TRBJ2-7; D is possibly TRBD1 (5 bases). V was shortened by 2 bases and J by 5 bases, with 16 bases between the two germline ends. This CDR3 has 15 amino acids. CDR1 and CDR2 from the germline V gene are MNHEY and SMNVEV (reference sequence). CDR3 region: CASSLVQVVPHEQYF. The CDR3 DNA is TGTGCCAGCAGTTTAGTACAGGTTGTGCCCCACGAGCAGTACTTC.

The chain combines TRBV2 with TRBJ1-4; 10 bases agree with TRBD1. The CDR3 length is 17 residues. Germline V gene data show CDR1 as SNHLY and CDR2 as FYNNEI. With 6 bases clipped from V and 2 bases from J, the junction kept 9 bases outside the gene matches. CDR3 DNA: TGTGCCAGCAGACTAGACAGGGGGCTTGTGACTAATGAAAAACTGTTTTTT. Encoded protein: CASRLDRGLVTNEKLFF.

The V and J genes are TRBV5-4 and TRBJ2-4; 7 bases fit TRBD1. This CDR3 comprises 15 residues. Germline V lookup: CDR1 SGHNT, CDR2 YYREEE (reference sequence). J gave up 7 bases and V 4 bases, and 11 bases lay outside the gene matches. CDR3 coding DNA: TGTGCCAGCAGCCGAGGCGACAGGGCGTTGAACATTCAGTACTTC. Translating gives CASSRGDRALNIQYF.

This chain uses TRBV5-1 with TRBJ2-1; D remains unclear. Between the trimmed V and J ends, which lost 4 bases and 7 bases, there was a span of 18 bases. This CDR3 comprises 15 residues. Germline V gene sequence: CDR1 SGHRS, CDR2 YFSETQ. The CDR3 sequence is CASSPYGNGYNEQFF. In DNA form, the CDR3 reads TGCGCCAGCAGCCCATATGGTAACGGGTATAATGAGCAGTTCTTC.

This sequence joins TRBV19 and TRBJ2-5; 9 bases are a match to TRBD1. Germline values: CDR1 LNHDA, CDR2 SQIVND (reference sequence). After removal of 4 bases from V and 4 bases from J, the junction contained 13 bases not matched to a gene. The CDR3 is 17 residues long. For the CDR3, the DNA is TGTGCCAGTAGTACACAGGGGACAGGGCGGTGGGGAGAGACCCAGTACTTC. Its protein is CASSTQGTGRWGETQYF.

J is TRBJ2-5 and V is TRBV3-1 (or the pseudogene TRBV3-2); 7 bases fit TRBD2. The CDR3 runs 15 residues. Germline loops: CDR1 LGHDT, CDR2 YNNKEL (reference sequence). The V segment lost 5 bases and the J segment 5 bases; nucleotides outside the gene matches: 11. CDR3 sequence (DNA): TGTGCCAGCAGCTCCCCGGGACTACCCCCGGAGACCCAGTACTTC. As protein: CASSSPGLPPETQYF.

V and J are TRBV7-9 and TRBJ2-3; D might be TRBD2 (5 bases). The CDR3 has 16 residues. Trimming pared 5 bases from V and 2 bases from J, leaving 17 bases between. Germline V gene sequence: CDR1 SEHNR, CDR2 FQNEAQ (reference sequence). The CDR3 DNA reads as TGTGCCAGCAGCCGAGTCTCCAGCGGCCTCACAGATACGCAGTATTTT. Its protein product is CASSRVSSGLTDTQYF.

The chain combines TRBV6-2 or TRBV6-3 with TRBJ2-1; 7 bases line up with TRBD2. V was pared by 6 bases and J by 1 base, with 6 bases of the junction left unmatched. This CDR3 is 15 amino acids long. Germline V gene sequence: CDR1 MNHEY, CDR2 SVGEGT. The CDR3 spells CASSRPRGSYNEQFF. DNA for the CDR3: TGTGCCAGCAGCCGTCCGCGGGGGTCCTACAATGAGCAGTTCTTC.

The rearrangement links TRBV28 to TRBJ1-2; 11 positions agree with TRBD1. The CDR3 runs 17 residues. Trimming removed 7 bases from V and 0 bases from J; junction bases left unmatched: 10. The germline V gene has CDR1 MDHEN and CDR2 SYDVKM. In DNA, the CDR3 is TGTGCCAGCAAGGGGGACAGGGGGGGCAGTTCTAACTATGGCTACACCTTC. It codes for CASKGDRGGSSNYGYTF.

The chain joins TRBV5-1 to TRBJ2-2, with 7 bases identical to TRBD2. Germline trimming cut 0 bases from V and 6 bases from J; bases unmatched to any gene: 11. The germline gives CDR1 SGHRS, CDR2 YFSETQ. The CDR3 consists of 17 residues. The CDR3 here is CASSLAGGTSLAGELFF. In DNA, the CDR3 is TGCGCCAGCAGCTTGGCCGGGGGGACGTCTTTGGCCGGGGAGCTGTTTTTT.

The DNA for the CDR3 is TGTGCCAGCAGTTTCCGGGGTAATGGCTACACCTTC. Protein sequence: CASSFRGNGYTF. This chain connects TRBV12-3 or TRBV12-4 to TRBJ1-2; D unclear. The CDR3 consists of 12 residues. V gave up 3 bases and J gave up 6 bases, with 8 bases separating them.

The chain couples TRBV3-1 (or the pseudogene TRBV3-2) to TRBJ1-1, with 7 positions matching TRBD1. The CDR3 has 16 amino acids. V shed 7 bases, J shed 5 bases, and the junction held 16 bases outside the gene matches. In germline, CDR1 is LGHDT, CDR2 YNNKEL (reference sequence). The CDR3 spells CASNSPRRQGVTEAFF. The CDR3 DNA sequence: TGTGCCAGCAACTCCCCCCGAAGACAGGGAGTGACTGAAGCTTTCTTT.

In nucleotides, the CDR3 is TGCGCCAGCAGCCAAGATAAGACTAGCGGGCGACCCGGGGAGCTGTTTTTT. Translation gives CASSQDKTSGRPGELFF. V gene TRBV4-1 combines with J gene TRBJ2-2; TRBD2 matches 10 bases. After removal of 0 bases from V and 6 bases from J, the junction contained 7 bases not matched to a gene. The CDR3 totals 17 residues. CDR1 MGHRA and CDR2 YSYEKL come from the germline V gene.

CDR3 amino acids: CSTDRGYTQYF. CDR3 sequence (DNA): TGCAGCACGGACAGGGGATATACGCAGTATTTT. The chain has TRBV29-1 and TRBJ2-3, with 9 bases identical to TRBD1. This CDR3 contains 11 residues. Germline V gene data show CDR1 as SQVTM and CDR2 as ANQGSEA. V shed 8 bases, J shed 7 bases, and the junction held 4 bases outside the gene matches.